Shown below are 27 T cell receptor beta chains from a single sample sequenced in a study of T cell clonality in common variable immunodeficiency. Sequencing used immunoSEQ multiplex PCR; TCRdb keeps in-frame clones, though not all of them. The profile covers roughly 52,000 clones, none occurring a single time. The specimen sequenced was peripheral blood mononuclear cells. These receptor sequences come from a person between 18 and 75 years old in good health.

This clone has at least ten counts. The missing CDR3 end, 3 residues past where the read stops, is filled in from the germline J gene. This chain joins TRBV20-1 and TRBJ1-1; D uncertain. The V and J ends lost 3 bases and 1 base respectively, with 9 bases between them. Germline assignment: CDR1 DFQATT and CDR2 SNEGSKA (reference sequence). CDR3 length: 13 residues. Partial CDR3 DNA: TGCAGTGCTAGTGAGGGTCGGAACACTGAA. This gives the protein CSASEGRNTE. The full CDR3 protein is CSASEGRNTEAFF.

This clone was observed at least ten times. The read falls 3 residues short of the CDR3 end, and the missing part is taken from the germline J gene. The chain recombines TRBV6-1 with TRBJ2-2, with a weak D call TRBD2 (6 bases). This CDR3 has 15 amino acids. V lost 2 bases and J lost 6, with 13 bases in between. Per the germline V gene, CDR1 is MNHNS and CDR2 is SASEGT. The chain's CDR3 is CASSEPATSAGELFF. The part of the CDR3 DNA that was read is TGTGCCAGCAGTGAACCCGCGACTAGTGCCGGGGAG.

This clone has ten or more counts. The read is 3 residues too short to cover the CDR3 end, so that end is filled in from the germline J gene. The V gene is TRBV5-1, the J gene TRBJ1-1; 11 bases are shared with TRBD1. The CDR3 runs to 16 residues. The trim removed 4 bases at V and 5 bases at J, leaving 10 bases unmatched. Per the germline V gene, CDR1 is SGHRS and CDR2 is YFSETQ. CDR3: CASSPGQGAVVTEAFF. Partial CDR3 DNA: TGCGCCAGCAGCCCCGGACAGGGGGCGGTAGTTACTGAA.

Ten or more counts support this clone. The read comes to an end 3 residues before the CDR3 does, leaving the germline J gene to fill in the end. The V and J genes are TRBV18 and TRBJ1-1; D is perhaps TRBD1 (6 bases). The germline V gene has CDR1 KGHSH and CDR2 LQKENI. The germline V and J ends were trimmed by 3 bases and 4 bases, with 18 bases remaining between them. The CDR3 length is 16 residues. CDR3 loop: CASSPYEQGSGTEAFF. Incomplete CDR3 DNA: TGTGCCAGCTCACCCTACGAACAGGGATCGGGCACTGAA.

This clone occurred many times. The sequence runs out 3 residues before the end of the CDR3; the remainder is reconstructed from the germline J gene. This chain links TRBV12-5 with TRBJ2-7; D perhaps matches TRBD1 (6 bases). V was pared by 1 base and J by 0 bases, with 10 bases between. The CDR3 has 15 amino acids. Germline CDR1 is LGHNT and CDR2 is FRNRAP. The sequenced part of the CDR3 DNA is TGTGCTAGTGGTTTGGCCTTGGACAGCTCCTACGAG. Its protein is CASGLALDSSYE. The whole CDR3 protein reads CASGLALDSSYEQYF.

Ten or more counts support this clone. The read falls 3 residues short of the CDR3 end, and the missing part is taken from the germline J gene. The chain links TRBV5-1 to TRBJ1-1; 9 bases align to TRBD1. This CDR3 has 16 residues. Trimming cost V 5 bases and J 4 bases; bases outside gene matches: 12. The germline gives CDR1 SGHRS, CDR2 YFSETQ. This CDR3 is CASSTGTGSESTEAFF. The part of the CDR3 DNA that was read is TGCGCCAGCAGTACCGGGACAGGGAGTGAGAGCACTGAA.

This clone was seen at least ten times. Read sequence stops 3 residues before the CDR3 end, and the germline J gene provides the missing end. In the same sample, other DNA sequences code for this CDR3. The chain has TRBV6-1 and TRBJ1-4; 8 positions match TRBD1. The V and J ends lost 4 bases and 3 bases, in that order; junction bases with no gene match: 7. CDR1 MNHNS and CDR2 SASEGT come from the germline V gene. This CDR3 region has 16 residues. Partial CDR3 DNA: TGTGCCAGCAGTGTCAGGGGGCTGGTTCCTAATGAAAAA. Its translation is CASSVRGLVPNEK. The full CDR3 is CASSVRGLVPNEKLFF.

In its sample, this clone was seen many times. The read finishes 3 residues shy of the CDR3 end, and the germline J gene is used to complete it. The gene calls are TRBV5-1 and TRBJ2-3; 9 nucleotides match TRBD2. This CDR3 spans 18 amino acids. With 6 bases clipped from V and 4 bases from J, the junction kept 18 bases outside the gene matches. The germline gives CDR1 SGHRS, CDR2 YFSETQ. The covered CDR3 bases are TGCGCCAGCACTCGTGAGGGCGGGCGGGAGGGCCGCTCAGATACG. This translates into CASTREGGREGRSDT. The full CDR3 reads CASTREGGREGRSDTQYF.

This clone was counted between two and nine times. Read coverage stops 3 residues before the CDR3 terminus; the germline J gene supplies the remainder. The V call is TRBV11-1, the J call TRBJ2-1; 8 nucleotides line up with TRBD2. The trim removed 5 bases at V and 4 bases at J, leaving 7 bases unmatched. CDR1 SGHAT and CDR2 FQDESV come from the germline V gene (reference sequence). The CDR3 is 15 amino acids. The CDR3: CASSPETSAYNEQFF. The sequenced CDR3 bases are TGTGCCAGCAGCCCCGAGACTAGCGCTTACAATGAG. Complete variable domain (other parts from reference TRBV11-1 and TRBJ2-1): EAEVAQSPRYKITEKSQAVAFWCDPISGHATLYWYRQILGQGPELLVQFQDESVVDDSQLPKDRFSAERLKGVDSTLKIQPAELGDSAMYLCASSPETSAYNEQFFGPGTRLTVL.

This clone showed up many times. The CDR3 extends 3 residues past the end of the read, so its final part is completed from the germline J gene. The V and J genes are TRBV20-1 and TRBJ1-2; possible D gene TRBD1, 5 bases. The germline V gene encodes CDR1 DFQATT and CDR2 SNEGSKA (reference sequence). CDR3 length: 13 amino acids. Trimming stripped 1 base from V and 3 bases from J, with 9 bases between. CDR3 sequence reads: CSARGAGYYGYTF. The CDR3 DNA, read in part, is TGCAGTGCTAGAGGGGCAGGGTACTATGGC.

The table lists this clone with many counts. The read terminates 3 residues before the CDR3 end, so the remaining end is supplied by the germline J gene. The genes are TRBV19 and TRBJ2-7, with D perhaps matching TRBD2 (5 bases). The CDR3 is 14 amino acids. CDR1 and CDR2 (germline): LNHDA, SQIVND (reference sequence). Trimming left V 7 bases short and J 5 bases short, with 18 bases between. CDR3 DNA, as far as it was read: TGTGCCAGTAATGGGCGGGCCACTCCCAACGAG. Its protein product is CASNGRATPNE. The whole CDR3 protein reads CASNGRATPNEQYF.

This clone was counted ten times or more. The read ends 3 residues before the CDR3 terminus; that terminus is restored from the germline J gene. V and J are TRBV30 and TRBJ2-2; weak D call: TRBD1 (6 bases). The germline V gene encodes CDR1 GTSNPN and CDR2 SVGIG (reference sequence). This CDR3 has 14 amino acids. The CDR3 is CAAQGPIYTGELFF. The CDR3 DNA, read in part, is TGTGCAGCTCAGGGGCCAATTTACACCGGGGAG.

This clone was found many times. The read ends 3 residues shy of where the CDR3 ends; the end is completed using the germline J gene. The rearrangement joins TRBV7-3 to TRBJ2-1, with a possible D match to TRBD1 (6 bases). The germline V gene has CDR1 SGHTA and CDR2 FQGTGA. The CDR3 runs 13 residues. Trimming took off 5 bases at V and 4 bases at J, with 9 bases between the two ends. The CDR3 is CASSQDRYNEQFF. CDR3 DNA, as far as it was read: TGTGCCAGCAGCCAGGACAGATACAATGAG. The full variable domain, with the rest looked up from reference TRBV7-3 and TRBJ2-1, is GAGVSQTPSNKVTEKGKYVELRCDPISGHTALYWYRQSLGQGPEFLIYFQGTGAADDSGLPNDRFFAVRPEGSVSTLKIQRTERGDSAVYLCASSQDRYNEQFFGPGTRLTVL.

This clone was detected many times. Incomplete CDR3 DNA: TGCAGTGCTAGAGGGGTGGACAGGGAGTATGGTAGC. It codes for CSARGVDREYGS. The full CDR3 reads CSARGVDREYGSYTF. V gene TRBV20-1 combines with J gene TRBJ1-2; 8 nucleotides align to TRBD1. Read coverage stops 3 residues before the CDR3 terminus; the germline J gene supplies the remainder. The CDR3 runs to 15 residues. Germline CDR1 and CDR2: DFQATT and SNEGSKA (reference sequence).

A remark on this clone: The read is 3 residues too short to cover the CDR3 end, so that end is filled in from the germline J gene. The chain links TRBV7-6 to TRBJ1-2, with 9 nucleotides matching TRBD1. Germline loops: CDR1 SGHVS, CDR2 FNYEAQ. V shed 5 bases and J 4 bases; nucleotides not matched to a gene: 2. This CDR3 has 13 residues. The CDR3 protein is CASSVTGGYGYTF. The CDR3 bases that were read are TGTGCCAGCAGCGTGACAGGGGGCTATGGC.

This clone was counted many times. The read halts 3 residues ahead of the CDR3 end, with the missing end drawn from the germline J gene. This sequence joins TRBV4-2 and TRBJ2-1; 9 bases fit TRBD2. The CDR3 is 15 amino acids. The junction had 5 bases not matched to a gene; V was cut back by 0 bases and J by 8 bases. Looked up from germline, CDR1 is LGHNA and CDR2 is YNFKEQ. This chain's CDR3 is CASSQDGRGGDEQFF. CDR3 DNA (partial): TGTGCCAGCAGCCAAGATGGGCGGGGGGGCGATGAG.

This clone came up many times. The read terminates 3 residues before the CDR3 end, so the remaining end is supplied by the germline J gene. The V gene is TRBV7-9, the J gene TRBJ2-7; a weak D match, TRBD2 (6 bases). Germline V lookup: CDR1 SEHNR, CDR2 FQNEAQ (reference sequence). CDR3 length: 12 residues. Trimming took 4 bases from V and 3 from J, leaving 7 bases between them. CDR3 DNA, as far as it was read: TGTGCCAGCAGCTCGACTAGCTACGAG. This sequence encodes CASSSTSYE. The full CDR3 is CASSSTSYEQYF.

This clone came up many times. The read ends 3 residues early relative to the CDR3; the germline J gene fills the gap. The rearrangement joins TRBV6-2 or TRBV6-3 to TRBJ1-5, with no clear D. Per the germline V gene, CDR1 is MNHEY and CDR2 is SVGEGT. V was shortened by 3 bases and J by 1 base, with 4 bases between the two germline ends. The CDR3 is 13 residues long. CDR3 region: CASSYGSNQPQHF. Incomplete CDR3 DNA: TGTGCCAGCAGTTATGGCAGCAATCAGCCC.

In its sample, this clone was seen a few times. The DNA ends 3 residues before the CDR3 does, and the rest of the CDR3 is filled in from the germline J gene. The gene calls are TRBV13 and TRBJ1-1, with D hard to call. The CDR3 runs to 15 residues. Trimming took off 5 bases at V and 6 bases at J, with 19 bases between the two ends. Germline-derived CDR1 and CDR2 are PRHDT and FYEKMQ (reference sequence). This CDR3 reads CASSRSPGAGSEAFF. The sequenced part of the CDR3 DNA is TGTGCCAGCAGCAGAAGCCCTGGCGCGGGTTCTGAA. The variable domain in full, completed from reference TRBV13 and TRBJ1-1, reads AAGVIQSPRHLIKEKRETATLKCYPIPRHDTVYWYQQGPGQDPQFLISFYEKMQSDKGSIPDRFSAQQFSDYHSELNMSSLELGDSALYFCASSRSPGAGSEAFFGQGTRLTVV.

In its sample, this clone was seen a few times. Mismatch with germline at one junction end may stem from a read error. Read coverage stops 3 residues before the CDR3 terminus; the germline J gene supplies the remainder. This sample also contains other DNA sequences that code for the same CDR3. The V call is TRBV2, the J call TRBJ1-3; D is unresolved. CDR1 and CDR2 (germline): SNHLY, FYNNEI. The CDR3 extends over 13 amino acids. The CDR3 DNA, read in part, is TGTGCCAGCTTTAGCGGAGCTGGAAACACT. Its protein product is CASFSGAGNT. Given in full, the CDR3 is CASFSGAGNTIYF.

This clone was detected ten times or more. Read coverage stops 3 residues before the CDR3 terminus; the germline J gene supplies the remainder. J is TRBJ2-1 and V is TRBV5-1; 10 bases are shared with TRBD2. This CDR3 region has 15 residues. The germline V gene has CDR1 SGHRS and CDR2 YFSETQ. With 5 bases clipped from V and 7 bases from J, the junction kept 9 bases outside the gene matches. The CDR3 sequence: CASRAGTSDTNEQFF. Incomplete CDR3 DNA: TGCGCCAGCAGGGCCGGGACTAGCGACACAAATGAG.

This clone appeared many times. The CDR3 extends 3 residues past the end of the read, so its final part is completed from the germline J gene. This sequence joins TRBV19 and TRBJ2-2, with a tentative D call TRBD1 (6 bases). Germline V CDR1 and CDR2: LNHDA, SQIVND (reference sequence). The CDR3 sequence is 14 residues long. V was shortened by 6 bases and J by 4 bases, with 12 bases between the two germline ends. The CDR3 loop is CASRGPQGTGELFF. The sequenced CDR3 bases are TGTGCCAGTAGGGGGCCACAGGGCACCGGGGAG.

This clone was recorded many times. The read ends 3 residues shy of where the CDR3 ends; the end is completed using the germline J gene. The chain joins TRBV9 to TRBJ2-5; D may be TRBD1 (6 bases). The V end lost 0 bases, the J end lost 4 bases, and 10 bases lay between the germline ends. This CDR3 has 14 amino acids. Germline assignment: CDR1 SGDLS and CDR2 YYNGEE. The CDR3 bases that were read are TGTGCCAGCAGCGTAGGAGTAGGGGGAGAGACC. It is translated as CASSVGVGGET. The complete CDR3 protein is CASSVGVGGETQYF. Using reference TRBV9 and TRBJ2-5 for the parts outside the CDR3, the full variable domain is DSGVTQTPKHLITATGQRVTLRCSPRSGDLSVYWYQQSLDQGLQFLIQYYNGEERAKGNILERFSAQQFPDLHSELNLSSLELGDSALYFCASSVGVGGETQYFGPGTRLLVL.

This clone has at least ten counts. The read falls 3 residues short of the CDR3 end, and the missing part is taken from the germline J gene. This rearrangement joins TRBV20-1 to TRBJ2-1; 7 bases are a match to TRBD2. With 3 bases clipped from V and 3 bases from J, the junction kept 5 bases outside the gene matches. This CDR3 comprises 14 residues. Germline values: CDR1 DFQATT, CDR2 SNEGSKA (reference sequence). This CDR3 reads CSASLAGDYNEQFF. CDR3 DNA (partial): TGCAGTGCTAGCTTGGCGGGGGACTACAATGAG.

This clone was counted ten times or more. The sequence runs out 3 residues before the end of the CDR3; the remainder is reconstructed from the germline J gene. The chain is built from TRBV6-4 and TRBJ2-2; 12 nucleotides match TRBD2. V shed 2 bases, J shed 3 bases, and the junction held 13 bases outside the gene matches. CDR3 length equals 20 residues. The V gene's germline CDR1 is MRHNA and CDR2 SNTAGT. The CDR3 DNA, read in part, is TGTGCCAGCAGTGACATCGATGGACTAGCGGGAACGTTAGACACCGGGGAG. Translated: CASSDIDGLAGTLDTGE. The CDR3 in its entirety is CASSDIDGLAGTLDTGELFF.

This clone was seen many times. The read ends 3 residues before the CDR3 terminus; that terminus is restored from the germline J gene. The chain recombines TRBV18 with TRBJ2-2; 8 bases map to TRBD2. CDR1 is KGHSH and CDR2 is LQKENI in the germline V gene. V shed 5 bases and J 7 bases; nucleotides not matched to a gene: 6. This CDR3 is 14 amino acids long. CDR3 sequence reads: CASSSGLAGGELFF. The CDR3 bases that were read are TGTGCCAGCTCAAGTGGACTAGCCGGCGGGGAG.

This clone was found a few times. The observed sequence ends 3 residues before the CDR3 terminus, with the missing tail filled in from the germline J gene. The chain carries TRBV27 and TRBJ2-5; 9 nucleotides agree with TRBD2. Germline V gene data show CDR1 as MNHEY and CDR2 as SMNVEV (reference sequence). The CDR3 is 13 residues long. J was trimmed by 4 bases and V by 6 bases; bases with no gene match: 3. The CDR3 sequence is CASRQGLAETQYF. The sequenced part of the CDR3 DNA is TGTGCCAGCAGGCAGGGACTAGCAGAGACC.